What follows is one TCR beta chain and its context. The antigen this receptor binds is unknown. Nothing much larger sits one base from this clone, and base qualities are not available. The germline V gene sets CDR1 to SGHTA and CDR2 to FQGNSA. The V end loses 7 bases and the J end loses 6 bases, and a stretch of 19 bases separates them. Including the terminal cysteine and phenylalanine, the CDR3 comprises 15 residues. Only the CDR3 part of the read is kept: 45 bases, read in frame from the first base. To prepare the library, RT-PCR was applied. The reads were generated on an Illumina HiSeq 2500. TCRdb redid the processing of the public reads, applying fastp at Q25 and MiXCR, and retained in-frame beta chains. Each CDR3 protein gets just one entry, which takes the most common genes and DNA from the rows behind it. In this sample the table shows about 800,000 distinct CDR3 sequences, 21% of which occur a single time. The top ten clonotypes cover 9.5% to 13% of the sample.

This sample was taken from a study of response to subunit inactivated influenza vaccine (dated by TCRdb to between 2017 and 2018). With regard to the full study: Deep quantitative T cell receptor repertoire profiling was used in the study to track responses to a trivalent subunit inactivated influenza vaccine. The study at large found these results: The authors suggested that each seasonal influenza vaccination may recruit only a limited number of new T cells.

This receptor chain uses TRBV7-2 and TRBJ2-1; TRBD1 is a possible D gene, resting on 7 matching bases. This TCR was recovered from a man over 45 who received an inactivated influenza vaccine. Donor details come from another sample of the same person, matched by shared clones. The material was PBMCs from blood, obtained 5 days after vaccination. The nucleotides are TGTGCCAGCACTCTTAGACAGGGAGGAGGCAATGAGCAGTTCTTC. This sequence encodes CASTLRQGGGNEQFF.